This TCR beta chain was captured by sequencing in a study of CD4 T cells in relation to SARS-CoV-2 and coronaviruses (dated by TCRdb to the early 2020s). Looking at the study overall: In the ViraFEST assay, PBMCs were cultured with antigen for less than eleven days, after which TCR beta CDR3s were sequenced to identify clonal expansions specific to the antigen. At the level of individual TCR clonotypes, the study evaluated whether memory CD4+ T cells crossreact between the spike proteins of SARS-CoV-2 and those of common cold coronaviruses. Expansion assays from other donors in the study were sequenced with a different, Illumina-based TCR-beta assay. The Adaptive Biotechnologies TCR-sequencing kit was used to sequence samples from a few pre-COVID donors and the naive versus memory experiments, while other data came from Illumina-based sequencing. Shared crossreactive spike epitopes were mapped to their HLA restriction using patient-derived lymphoblastoid cell lines. The negative reference condition was either a culture with an HIV-1 Nef peptide pool or a culture with no peptide.

CD4+ T cells from unexposed donors were collected before the COVID-19 pandemic (2011-2018). After less than 13 days of culture, CD4+ T cells were isolated with the EasySep CD4+ T cell isolation kit. As far as cell numbers permitted, CD4+ T cells from unexposed donors were tested for reactivity against SARS-CoV-2 S and N as well as four spike pools from common cold coronaviruses. Each well received 1.5 million to 2.5 million PBMCs, cultured in IMDM supplemented with about 5% human AB serum and 9.5 to 10 IU/ml IL-2. Half of the culture medium was replaced with fresh IL-2-containing medium on days 3 and 7. Triplicate replicate wells were generally used for each peptide culture condition. The leukapheresis product used for the unexposed donors was purchased from a commercial source. Ficoll-Paque PLUS gradient centrifugation was used to isolate PBMCs from leukapheresis product or whole blood. PBMCs were either cryopreserved at -140°C or used fresh in the expansion assay. The QIAamp Micro DNA Kit was used to extract genomic DNA from the CD4+ T cells.

Overall study outcomes, separate from this receptor: Because the crossreactivity analysis focused on spike protein, crossreactivity against other viral proteins was not assessed. Because no donor provided both pre-pandemic and post-infection samples, tracing the source of pre-existing responses was limited. The study was constrained by small numbers of patients and of tested TCRs. Compared with monoreactive clones, crossreactive clones had significantly weaker SARS-CoV-2-driven expansion, a result consistent with antigenic imprinting. In around three fifths of donors, memory CD4+ clonotypes turned up that crossrecognized SARS-CoV-2 and at least one common cold coronavirus spike.

Library preparation was by the immunoSEQ multiplex PCR assay. Per the original workflow: During preprocessing, nonproductive sequences were discarded, as were any CDR3s that did not begin with C, did not end with F or W, or were shorter than 7 amino acids. The MANAFEST web app identified antigen-specific clonotypes based on expansion compared with the reference and other culture wells. A clone was considered positive if the clone showed significant expansion compared with the reference culture in 2 of 3 replicate wells at an FDR below 0.05. A further requirement for positive clones was significant expansion compared with all other tandem wells, along with an odds ratio above 5. CDR3 homology was measured as pairwise Levenshtein distance, computed with the stringdist R package after trimming three terminal residues from each end. TCRdb re-hosts the immuneACCESS table, in-frame sequences only. Its copies lack some clones; in the studies checked, an unresolved V gene accounts for under half of them, and the cause for the rest is not known. The V and J calls and the clone size are those of that table, but D and trimming were determined from the DNA. The sample table contains more than 25,000 clones; only one count was recorded for 60% to 85% of them. Together, the top ten hold roughly 15% of the sample.

A note on this clone: It has no known antigen specificity. No base-level quality is on record; no much larger clone is a single base apart.

Trimmed from V: 0 bases; trimmed from J: 6 bases; junction bases lacking a gene match: 5. From the cysteine through the phenylalanine, the CDR3 covers 15 amino acids. Only the CDR3 portion is preserved as DNA: 45 bases, with reading frame beginning at the first base. In the germline V gene, CDR1 corresponds to LGHNA and CDR2 to YSLEER. The V and J segments used are TRBV4-3 and TRBJ2-1; TRBD2 fits 7 bases in the junction. This clonotype was sampled from a human donor in good health. Sequencing input: CD4+ T cells from PBMCs, cultured in vitro. Here the CDR3 is given as CASSQDRDYINEQFF. The sequenced DNA is TGCGCCAGCAGCCAAGACCGGGACTATATCAATGAGCAGTTCTTC.